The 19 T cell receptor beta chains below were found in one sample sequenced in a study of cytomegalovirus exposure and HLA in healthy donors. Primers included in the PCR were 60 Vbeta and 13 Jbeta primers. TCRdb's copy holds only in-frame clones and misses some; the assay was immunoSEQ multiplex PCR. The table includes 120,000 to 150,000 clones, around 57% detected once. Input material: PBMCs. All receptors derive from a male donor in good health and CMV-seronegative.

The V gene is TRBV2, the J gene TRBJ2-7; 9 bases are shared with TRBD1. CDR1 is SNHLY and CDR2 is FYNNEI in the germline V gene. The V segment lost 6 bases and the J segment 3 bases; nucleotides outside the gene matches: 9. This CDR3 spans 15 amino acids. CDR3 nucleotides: TGTGCCAGCAGGGTAGGACAGGGGCTATTCTACGAGCAGTACTTC. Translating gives CASRVGQGLFYEQYF. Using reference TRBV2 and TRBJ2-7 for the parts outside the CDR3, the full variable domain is EPEVTQTPSHQVTQMGQEVILRCVPISNHLYFYWYRQILGQKVEFLVSFYNNEISEKSEIFDDQFSVERPDGSNFTLKIRSTKLEDSAMYFCASRVGQGLFYEQYFGPGTRLTVT.

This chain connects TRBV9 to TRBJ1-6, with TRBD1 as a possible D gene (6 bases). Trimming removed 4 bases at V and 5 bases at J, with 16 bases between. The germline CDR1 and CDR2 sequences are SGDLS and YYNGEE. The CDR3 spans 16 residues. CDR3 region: CASSMSPQGHNSPLHF. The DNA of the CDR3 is TGTGCCAGCAGCATGTCCCCACAGGGACATAATTCACCCCTCCACTTT. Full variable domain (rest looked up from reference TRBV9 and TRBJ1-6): DSGVTQTPKHLITATGQRVTLRCSPRSGDLSVYWYQQSLDQGLQFLIQYYNGEERAKGNILERFSAQQFPDLHSELNLSSLELGDSALYFCASSMSPQGHNSPLHFGNGTRLTVT.

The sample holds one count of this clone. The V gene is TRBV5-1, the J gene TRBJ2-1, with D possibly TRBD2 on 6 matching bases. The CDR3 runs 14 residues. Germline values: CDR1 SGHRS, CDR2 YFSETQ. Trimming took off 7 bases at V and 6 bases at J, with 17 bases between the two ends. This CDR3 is CASQLTGSPNEQFF. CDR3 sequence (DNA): TGCGCCAGCCAACTCACCGGGAGCCCCAATGAGCAGTTCTTC. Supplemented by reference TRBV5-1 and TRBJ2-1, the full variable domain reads KAGVTQTPRYLIKTRGQQVTLSCSPISGHRSVSWYQQTPGQGLQFLFEYFSETQRNKGNFPGRFSGRQFSNSRSEMNVSTLELGDSALYLCASQLTGSPNEQFFGPGTRLTVL.

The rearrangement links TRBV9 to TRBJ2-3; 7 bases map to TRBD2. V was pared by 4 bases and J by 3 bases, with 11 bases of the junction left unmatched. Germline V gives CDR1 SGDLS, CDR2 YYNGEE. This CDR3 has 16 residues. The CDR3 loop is CASSPRTAGFTDTQYF. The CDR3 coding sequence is TGTGCCAGCAGCCCCCGTACAGCGGGGTTTACAGATACGCAGTATTTT. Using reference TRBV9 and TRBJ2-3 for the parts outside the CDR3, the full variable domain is DSGVTQTPKHLITATGQRVTLRCSPRSGDLSVYWYQQSLDQGLQFLIQYYNGEERAKGNILERFSAQQFPDLHSELNLSSLELGDSALYFCASSPRTAGFTDTQYFGPGTRLTVL.

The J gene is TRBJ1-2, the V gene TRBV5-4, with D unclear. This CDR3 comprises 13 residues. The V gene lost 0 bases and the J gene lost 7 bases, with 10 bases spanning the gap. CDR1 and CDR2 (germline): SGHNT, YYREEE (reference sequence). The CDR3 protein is CASSLDGLVGYTF. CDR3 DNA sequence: TGTGCCAGCAGCTTGGACGGTCTTGTTGGCTACACCTTC. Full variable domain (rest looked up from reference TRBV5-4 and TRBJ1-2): ETGVTQSPTHLIKTRGQQVTLRCSSQSGHNTVSWYQQALGQGPQFIFQYYREEENGRGNFPPRFSGLQFPNYSSELNVNALELDDSALYLCASSLDGLVGYTFGSGTRLTVV.

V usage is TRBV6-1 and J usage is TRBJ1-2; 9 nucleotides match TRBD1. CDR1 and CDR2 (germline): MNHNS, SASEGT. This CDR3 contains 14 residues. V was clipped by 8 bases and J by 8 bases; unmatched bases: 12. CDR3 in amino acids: CASPSSDRGEGYTF. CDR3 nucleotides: TGTGCCAGCCCCTCCTCGGACAGGGGAGAAGGCTACACCTTC.

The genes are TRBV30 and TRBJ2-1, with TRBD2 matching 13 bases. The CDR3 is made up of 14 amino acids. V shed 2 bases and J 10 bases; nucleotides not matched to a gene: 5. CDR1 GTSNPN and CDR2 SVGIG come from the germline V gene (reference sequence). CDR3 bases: TGTGCCTGGAGTAGGGGACTAGCGGGGTTAGAGCAGTTCTTC. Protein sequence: CAWSRGLAGLEQFF.

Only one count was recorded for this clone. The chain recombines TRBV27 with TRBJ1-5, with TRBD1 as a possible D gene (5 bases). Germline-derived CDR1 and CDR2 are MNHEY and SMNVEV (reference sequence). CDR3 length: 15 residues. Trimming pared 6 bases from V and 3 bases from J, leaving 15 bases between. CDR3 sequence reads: CASSPYLGDNQPQHF. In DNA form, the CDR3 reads TGTGCCAGCAGCCCGTACCTAGGGGACAATCAGCCCCAGCATTTT.

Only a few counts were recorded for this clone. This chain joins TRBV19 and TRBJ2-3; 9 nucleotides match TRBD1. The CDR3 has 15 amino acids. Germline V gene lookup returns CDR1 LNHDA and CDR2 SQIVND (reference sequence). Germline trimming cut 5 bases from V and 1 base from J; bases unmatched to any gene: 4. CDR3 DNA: TGTGCCAGTAGTGGCCGGACAGGGGGCACAGATACGCAGTATTTT. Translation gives CASSGRTGGTDTQYF.

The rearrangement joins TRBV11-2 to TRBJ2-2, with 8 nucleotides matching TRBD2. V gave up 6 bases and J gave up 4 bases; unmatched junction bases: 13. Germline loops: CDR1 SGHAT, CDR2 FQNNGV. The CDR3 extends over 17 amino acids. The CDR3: CASSFITGLGGTGELFF. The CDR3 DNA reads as TGTGCCAGCAGTTTTATCACGGGACTAGGGGGCACCGGGGAGCTGTTTTTT.

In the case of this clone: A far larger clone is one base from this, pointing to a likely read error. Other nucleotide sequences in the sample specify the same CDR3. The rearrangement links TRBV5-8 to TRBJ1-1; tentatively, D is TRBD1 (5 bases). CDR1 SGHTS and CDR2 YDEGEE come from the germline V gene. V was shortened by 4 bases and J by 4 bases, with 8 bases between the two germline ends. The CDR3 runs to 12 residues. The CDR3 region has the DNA TGTGCCAGCAGCCTAAGGGGCACTGAAGCTTTCTTT. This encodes CASSLRGTEAFF.

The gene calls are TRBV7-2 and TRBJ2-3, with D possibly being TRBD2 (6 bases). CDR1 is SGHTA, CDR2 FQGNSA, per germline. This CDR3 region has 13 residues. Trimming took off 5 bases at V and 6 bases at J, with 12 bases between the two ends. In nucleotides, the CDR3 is TGTGCCAGCAGCCGAGCCCGGGGGGATACGCAGTATTTT. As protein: CASSRARGDTQYF. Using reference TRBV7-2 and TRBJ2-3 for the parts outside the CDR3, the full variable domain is GAGVSQSPSNKVTEKGKDVELRCDPISGHTALYWYRQSLGQGLEFLIYFQGNSAPDKSGLPSDRFSAERTGGSVSTLTIQRTQQEDSAVYLCASSRARGDTQYFGPGTRLTVL.

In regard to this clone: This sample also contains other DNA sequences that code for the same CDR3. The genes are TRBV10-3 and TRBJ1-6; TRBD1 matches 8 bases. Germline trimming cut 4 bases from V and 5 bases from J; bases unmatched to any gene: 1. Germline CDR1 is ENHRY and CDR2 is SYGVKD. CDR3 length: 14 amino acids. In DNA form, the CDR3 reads TGTGCCATCAGTGCGGGACAGGATAATTCACCCCTCCACTTT. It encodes CAISAGQDNSPLHF.

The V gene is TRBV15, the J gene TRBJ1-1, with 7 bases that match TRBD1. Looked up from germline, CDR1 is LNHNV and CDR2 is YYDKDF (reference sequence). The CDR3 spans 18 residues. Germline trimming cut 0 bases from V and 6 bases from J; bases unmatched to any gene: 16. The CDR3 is CATSRDAPGGPIGAEAFF. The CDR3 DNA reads TGTGCCACCAGCAGAGATGCCCCAGGGGGGCCGATAGGCGCTGAAGCTTTCTTT.

CDR3 residues: CASSLFGPPPGRTDLAYEQYF. CDR3 nucleotides: TGTGCCAGCAGTTTATTCGGGCCCCCCCCTGGAAGGACAGATCTGGCCTACGAGCAGTACTTC. The V call is TRBV27, the J call TRBJ2-7; a possible D gene is TRBD1 (6 bases). Germline CDR1 and CDR2: MNHEY and SMNVEV (reference sequence). The CDR3 contains 21 residues. V was trimmed by 1 base and J by 2 bases, leaving 30 bases between them.

CDR3 coding DNA: TGTGCCACCAGGGGGGGTAACACTGAAGCTTTCTTT. It specifies CATRGGNTEAFF. J is TRBJ1-1 and V is TRBV10-3; 7 bases are shared with TRBD1. CDR1 and CDR2 from the germline V gene are ENHRY and SYGVKD. The CDR3 has 12 amino acids. The V gene end was trimmed by 10 bases and the J gene end by 2 bases; junction bases not matched to a gene: 4.

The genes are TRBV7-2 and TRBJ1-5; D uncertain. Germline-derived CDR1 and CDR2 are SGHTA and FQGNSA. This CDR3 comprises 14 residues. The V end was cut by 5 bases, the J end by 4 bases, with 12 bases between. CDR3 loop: CASSTTQANQPQHF. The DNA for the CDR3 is TGTGCCAGCAGCACAACGCAGGCGAATCAGCCCCAGCATTTT.

The CDR3 reads CASSPLEVPSPLHF. In DNA, the CDR3 is TGTGCCAGCAGTCCTCTTGAGGTCCCTTCACCCCTCCACTTT. This rearrangement joins TRBV27 to TRBJ1-6; D ambiguous. Looked up from germline, CDR1 is MNHEY and CDR2 is SMNVEV (reference sequence). The V and J ends lost 5 bases and 9 bases respectively, with 14 bases between them. There are 14 residues in the CDR3.

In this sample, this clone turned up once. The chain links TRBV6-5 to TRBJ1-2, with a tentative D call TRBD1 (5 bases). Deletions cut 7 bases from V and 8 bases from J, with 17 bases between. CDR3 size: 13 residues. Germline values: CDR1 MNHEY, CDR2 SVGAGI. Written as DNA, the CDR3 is TGTGCCAGCACCCGGAGTCGGGGGAACGGCTACACCTTC. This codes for CASTRSRGNGYTF.